A selection of T cell receptor beta chains follows, all from one sample in a study of identical twins. TCRdb used MiXCR to reprocess the 5' RACE reads, holding one entry per CDR3 protein. Of 420,000 or so distinct CDR3 sequences listed, 15% to 20% are singletons. Sequencing input: naive T cells sorted from blood. These receptors were obtained from a man in his forties or fifties in good health. Both conserved end residues are part of each CDR3. D genes are given only for firm matches. Only some rows state a clone size, as once, few, many or a class for expanded clones.

cdr3_length	d_call	j_call	clone_size	v_call	cdr3_nt	cdr3_aa
18	TRBD2	TRBJ2-4	few	TRBV6-2/TRBV6-3	TGTGCCAGCAGTTACTCTGTGGAGCGGGAGGAACCCAAAAACATTCAGTACTTC	CASSYSVEREEPKNIQYF
13	.	TRBJ2-7	.	TRBV6-2/TRBV6-3	TGTGCCAGCACCCAATCTCATCCGGGGGAGCAGTACTTC	CASTQSHPGEQYF
13	TRBD2	TRBJ2-1	.	TRBV20-1	TGCAGTGCTAGCAGCGGGAAAAACAATGAGCAGTTCTTC	CSASSGKNNEQFF
15	.	TRBJ1-4	many	TRBV11-2	TGTGCCAGCAGCTCGATGACAGCTTTAAGGGAAAAACTGTTTTTT	CASSSMTALREKLFF
15	.	TRBJ2-3	.	TRBV29-1	TGCAGCGTTGATCGGCGGAGGACAGCCACAGATACGCAGTATTTT	CSVDRRRTATDTQYF
13	TRBD1	TRBJ2-7	.	TRBV20-1	TGCAGTGTACCGGGACAGGCCCTCTACGAGCAGTACTTC	CSVPGQALYEQYF
15	.	TRBJ2-7	few	TRBV4-3	TGCGCCAGCAGCCCCGCTCCGGGGGGCGTCTACGAGCAGTACTTC	CASSPAPGGVYEQYF
18	.	TRBJ2-6	many	TRBV5-1	TGCGCCAGCAGCTTGGAGCGGACAGCAAAGTCTGGGGCCAACGTCCTGACTTTC	CASSLERTAKSGANVLTF
16	TRBD2	TRBJ2-3	many	TRBV27	TGTGCCAGCAGTCCCCTTGGAGCGGGAGTGGGGGATACGCAGTATTTT	CASSPLGAGVGDTQYF
12	.	TRBJ2-2	few	TRBV6-5	TGTGCCAGCCGAGAGGCGGCCGGGGAGCTGTTTTTT	CASREAAGELFF
14	TRBD1	TRBJ1-2	few	TRBV4-3	TGCGCCAGCAGCCAACAGGGGGGCCTCTATGGCTACACCTTC	CASSQQGGLYGYTF
12	TRBD1	TRBJ2-7	.	TRBV2	TGTGCCAGCAGAACAGGGGGATACGAGCAGTACTTC	CASRTGGYEQYF
14	.	TRBJ2-7	many	TRBV6-2/TRBV6-3	TGTGCCAGCAGTTACGACAGCGTCTCCTACGAGCAGTACTTC	CASSYDSVSYEQYF
15	TRBD1	TRBJ2-5	many	TRBV25-1	TGTGCCAGCAGTGAATTCGCAGGGGGCCTGGAGACCCAGTACTTC	CASSEFAGGLETQYF
17	.	TRBJ2-7	many	TRBV29-1	TGCAGCGTTGAAGGGAAACCTGGGGTAGCGAGCTCCTACGAGCAGTACTTC	CSVEGKPGVASSYEQYF
15	TRBD2	TRBJ2-7	many	TRBV6-2/TRBV6-3	TGTGCCAGCAGTTTTGGACTAGCGGGCGCCTACGAGCAGTACTTC	CASSFGLAGAYEQYF
14	.	TRBJ1-2	few	TRBV29-1	TGCAGCGTTGGTTCTCCGGGACATCGCTATGGCTACACCTTC	CSVGSPGHRYGYTF